The clone carrying this TCR beta chain was seen a handful of times. Its antigen remains unidentified. This entry comes from a study of blood T cells in healthy people across ages. Study-wide context: In model experiments, template switching was able to capture about one barcoded beta molecule for every two T cells that were present.

Study-wide findings and caveats: Donors of long life had a larger count of naive CD4+ cells and greater diversity than aged donors.

It was with a sample-barcoded 5' primer and a J-beta primer mix that a second PCR of about 6 to 12 cycles was run. TCRdb independently ran MiXCR on the 5' RACE reads; one entry per CDR3 protein. The table lists about 1 million distinct CDR3 sequences, 20% to 25% of them singletons. These records were also assigned to another study, of T cells of mothers and their children. That publication notes: Researchers report slightly higher, though non-significant, overlap in related mother-child pairs than in unrelated pairs.

The TCR was taken from a girl aged 2 to 9 in good health. The sequencing sample was made of blood.

CDR3 loop: CATSDPRTSVDEQYF. The CDR3 DNA sequence: TGTGCCACCAGTGACCCTAGGACTAGCGTCGACGAGCAGTACTTC. The chain carries TRBV24-1 and TRBJ2-7, with 9 bases matching TRBD2. This CDR3 is 15 amino acids long. In germline, CDR1 is KGHDR, CDR2 SFDVKD. V was pared by 4 bases and J by 5 bases, with 8 bases of the junction left unmatched.